This entry lists 9 T cell receptor beta chains sequenced from one sample in a study of Ad26.COV2.S vaccination and SARS-CoV-2 variants. Method: immunoSEQ multiplex PCR; TCRdb's copy keeps in-frame clones and lacks some. Among some 390,000 clones, 75% to 90% were seen once, and the ten largest hold 3.5%. Treatment here: roughly 18 received Ad26.COV2.S at low or high dose, single or two shots; about 5 received placebo; per-sample allocation not given. Collection of the samples took place on day 63 after the first injection of vaccine or placebo. The sequencing used peripheral blood, collected in a trial of Ad26.COV2.S vaccine versus placebo. The origin of the receptors is a person between 18 and 59 years old who received the Ad26.COV2.S COVID-19 vaccine or a placebo.

This rearrangement joins TRBV5-1 to TRBJ2-1; 8 nucleotides line up with TRBD2. This CDR3 is 14 amino acids long. CDR1 and CDR2 (germline): SGHRS, YFSETQ. V dropped 8 bases and J dropped 6; count of bases not matched to a gene: 10. The CDR3 DNA sequence: TGCGCCAGTAAAACGGGGGGGCCCTCCAATGAGCAGTTCTTC. This encodes CASKTGGPSNEQFF. Using reference TRBV5-1 and TRBJ2-1 for the parts outside the CDR3, the full variable domain is KAGVTQTPRYLIKTRGQQVTLSCSPISGHRSVSWYQQTPGQGLQFLFEYFSETQRNKGNFPGRFSGRQFSNSRSEMNVSTLELGDSALYLCASKTGGPSNEQFFGPGTRLTVL.

The chain links TRBV5-1 to TRBJ1-1; D perhaps matches TRBD1 (5 bases). V was shortened by 2 bases and J by 6 bases, with 14 bases between the two germline ends. This CDR3 has 14 residues. Germline CDR1 and CDR2: SGHRS and YFSETQ. The CDR3 region has the DNA TGCGCCAGCAGCTTAGGCAGGGACGGACCTGAAGCTTTCTTT. This sequence encodes CASSLGRDGPEAFF.

The chain uses TRBV7-9 and TRBJ2-4; perhaps D is TRBD1 or TRBD2 (5 bases each). Germline loops: CDR1 SEHNR, CDR2 FQNEAQ (reference sequence). Trimming removed 3 bases from V and 0 bases from J, with 9 bases in between. The CDR3 is 15 residues long. The CDR3 is CASSFGGIAKNIQYF. DNA of the CDR3: TGTGCCAGCAGCTTTGGGGGAATAGCCAAAAACATTCAGTACTTC. Full variable domain (outside the CDR3, taken from reference TRBV7-9 and TRBJ2-4): DTGVSQNPRHKITKRGQNVTFRCDPISEHNRLYWYRQTLGQGPEFLTYFQNEAQLEKSRLLSDRFSAERPKGSFSTLEIQRTEQGDSAMYLCASSFGGIAKNIQYFGAGTRLSVL.

V usage is TRBV19 and J usage is TRBJ2-6; perhaps D is TRBD1 or TRBD2 (5 bases each). The CDR3 runs 17 residues. Germline values: CDR1 LNHDA, CDR2 SQIVND (reference sequence). With 5 bases removed from V and 1 base from J, the gap between germline ends came to 15 bases. The CDR3 coding sequence is TGTGCCAGTAGTCCCCGAAGGGACCCGTCTGGGGCCAACGTCCTGACTTTC. Protein product: CASSPRRDPSGANVLTF.

This clone appeared a single time. The chain employs TRBV3-1 (or the pseudogene TRBV3-2) and TRBJ2-7; possibly TRBD1 or TRBD2 for D (5 bases each). This CDR3 has 14 residues. Germline CDR1 and CDR2: LGHDT and YNNKEL (reference sequence). V lost 4 bases, J lost 0 bases, and 10 bases lay in between. As DNA, the CDR3 is TGTGCCAGCAGCCGGGACGGATACTCCTACGAGCAGTACTTC. Amino acid sequence: CASSRDGYSYEQYF.

This rearrangement joins TRBV10-2 to TRBJ1-3; D ambiguous. CDR3 length equals 15 residues. V was cut by 2 bases and J by 5 bases, with 13 bases left in between. The V gene's germline CDR1 is WSHSY and CDR2 SAAADI. Here the CDR3 DNA reads TGCGCCAGCAGTGAGAGTCGAAACATCCGAAACACCATATATTTT. This gives the protein CASSESRNIRNTIYF.

The gene calls are TRBV4-1 and TRBJ2-7; the match to TRBD2 covers 9 bases. This CDR3 has 15 residues. Germline CDR1 MGHRA, CDR2 YSYEKL. V lost 0 bases to trimming and J lost 2 bases; unmatched junction nucleotides: 2. Here the CDR3 reads CASSQEKRGAYEQYF. DNA of the CDR3: TGCGCCAGCAGCCAAGAAAAGCGGGGGGCCTACGAGCAGTACTTC.

The J gene is TRBJ2-3, the V gene TRBV4-1, with D perhaps TRBD2 (6 bases). Trimming took 1 base from V and 1 from J, leaving 6 bases between them. Germline lookup yields CDR1 MGHRA and CDR2 YSYEKL. This CDR3 region has 14 residues. CDR3 loop: CASSQGLGTDTQYF. The DNA of the CDR3 is TGCGCCAGCAGCCAAGGACTAGGCACAGATACGCAGTATTTT.

The CDR3 DNA reads TGTGCCAGTAGGATACAGGGTTTTGGTGGCTACACCTTC. As protein: CASRIQGFGGYTF. The rearrangement joins TRBV19 to TRBJ1-2; a possible D gene is TRBD1 (6 bases). CDR3 size: 13 residues. Germline-derived CDR1 and CDR2 are LNHDA and SQIVND (reference sequence). Trimming pared 6 bases from V and 7 bases from J, leaving 15 bases between.